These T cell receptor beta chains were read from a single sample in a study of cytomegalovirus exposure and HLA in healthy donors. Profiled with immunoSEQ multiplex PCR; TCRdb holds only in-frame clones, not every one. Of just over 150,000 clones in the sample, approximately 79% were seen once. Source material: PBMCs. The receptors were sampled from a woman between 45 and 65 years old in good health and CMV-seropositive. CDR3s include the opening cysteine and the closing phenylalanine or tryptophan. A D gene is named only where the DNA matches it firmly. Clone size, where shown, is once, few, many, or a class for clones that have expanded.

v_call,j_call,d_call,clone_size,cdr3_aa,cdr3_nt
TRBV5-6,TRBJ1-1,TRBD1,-,CASSAGQGRGAFF,TGTGCCAGCAGCGCAGGACAGGGTCGTGGAGCTTTCTTT
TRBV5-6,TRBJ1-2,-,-,CASSHWGDYGYTF,TGTGCCAGCAGCCATTGGGGAGACTATGGCTACACCTTC
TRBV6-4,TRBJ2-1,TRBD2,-,CASRRTSGSNEQFF,TGTGCCAGCAGGAGGACTAGCGGGAGCAATGAGCAGTTCTTC
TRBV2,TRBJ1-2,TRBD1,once,CASSGGTGYTF,TGTGCCAGCAGTGGGGGGACAGGGTACACCTTC
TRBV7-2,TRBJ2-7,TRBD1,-,CASSRDRANYEQYF,TGTGCCAGCAGCCGGGACAGGGCAAATTACGAGCAGTACTTC
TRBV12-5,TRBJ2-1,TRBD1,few,CASGLVQGQMIHEQFF,TGTGCTAGTGGTTTGGTACAGGGACAGATGATCCATGAGCAGTTCTTC
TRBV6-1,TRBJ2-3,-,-,CASSSPDSSTDTQYF,TGTGCCAGCAGCTCCCCCGACAGTAGCACAGATACGCAGTATTTT
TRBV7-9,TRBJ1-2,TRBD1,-,CASSLWGNRGVYYGYTF,TGTGCCAGCAGCTTATGGGGGAACAGGGGCGTTTACTATGGCTACACCTTC
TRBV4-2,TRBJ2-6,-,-,CASSQGRSGANVLTF,TGTGCCAGCAGCCAAGGGCGGTCTGGGGCCAACGTCCTGACTTTC
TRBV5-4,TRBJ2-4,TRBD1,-,CASSWGDRAKNIQYF,TGTGCCAGCAGCTGGGGGGACAGGGCCAAAAACATTCAGTACTTC
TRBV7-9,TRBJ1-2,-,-,CASSLPRGGWGDYGYTF,TGTGCCAGCAGCTTGCCTCGTGGTGGTTGGGGGGACTATGGCTACACCTTC